These 7 T cell receptor beta chains share one sample of origin, sequenced in a study of blood T cell repertoires in COVID-19. Assay: immunoSEQ multiplex PCR; the TCRdb copy retains only in-frame clones and omits some. The data hold tens of thousands of clones, with around 80% observed a single time. Sequencing was done on a sample of peripheral blood. All receptors derive from a human donor in a cohort sampled during active COVID-19.

This chain uses TRBV5-4 with TRBJ2-3; 8 nucleotides match TRBD2. From germline, CDR1 is SGHNT and CDR2 YYREEE (reference sequence). The CDR3 contains 17 residues. V shed 0 bases, J shed 4 bases, and the junction held 10 bases outside the gene matches. DNA for the CDR3: TGTGCCAGCAGCTTGGCACCGACCGGGGGGGGAGCAGATACGCAGTATTTT. Translated, it gives CASSLAPTGGGADTQYF.

The J gene is TRBJ2-1, the V gene TRBV6-5; D is uncertain. Between the trimmed V and J ends, which lost 0 bases and 3 bases, there was a span of 12 bases. This CDR3 region has 16 residues. The V gene's germline CDR1 is MNHEY and CDR2 SVGAGI. As DNA, the CDR3 is TGTGCCAGCAGTTACTCGATAGCCAGTGGCTACAATGAGCAGTTCTTC. Translation: CASSYSIASGYNEQFF.

The CDR3, as DNA: TGTGCCACCAGTGATCAGGCAGTCCACACAGATACGCAGTATTTT. Its protein is CATSDQAVHTDTQYF. The V and J genes are TRBV24-1 and TRBJ2-3; no definite D call. V gave up 3 bases and J gave up 2 bases, with 11 bases separating them. This CDR3 contains 15 residues. The germline V gene has CDR1 KGHDR and CDR2 SFDVKD.

The chain joins TRBV18 to TRBJ2-5; TRBD1 might be the D (5 bases). Germline V gene lookup returns CDR1 KGHSH and CDR2 LQKENI. The CDR3 is 18 amino acids. Between the trimmed V and J ends, which lost 6 bases and 2 bases, there was a span of 25 bases. The CDR3 DNA sequence: TGTGCCAGCTCCTTCACTTATTTTTCGGGTCAGGGACAAGAGACCCAGTACTTC. Translating it yields CASSFTYFSGQGQETQYF.

This chain uses TRBV2 with TRBJ1-5, with a weak D call TRBD1 (5 bases). The CDR3 sequence is 13 residues long. V shed 6 bases and J shed 4 bases, with 10 bases lying between them. Germline V lookup: CDR1 SNHLY, CDR2 FYNNEI. CDR3 in DNA: TGTGCCAGCAGGATGACAGAAAATCAGCCCCAGCATTTT. Amino acid sequence: CASRMTENQPQHF.

The V call is TRBV7-2, the J call TRBJ1-4, with TRBD1 matching 7 bases. The V and J ends lost 5 bases and 7 bases, in that order; junction bases with no gene match: 7. This CDR3 comprises 14 residues. In germline, CDR1 is SGHTA, CDR2 FQGNSA. The CDR3 DNA is TGTGCCAGCAGCCTACAGGGGTTTGGTGAAAAACTGTTTTTT. This codes for CASSLQGFGEKLFF.

The V gene is TRBV5-4, the J gene TRBJ2-1; D is unclear. In germline, CDR1 is SGHNT, CDR2 YYREEE (reference sequence). The CDR3 runs 16 residues. V gave up 2 bases and J gave up 0 bases, with 12 bases separating them. The CDR3 DNA reads as TGTGCCAGCAGCTTCGCCCTTATAGCCTCCTACAATGAGCAGTTCTTC. As protein: CASSFALIASYNEQFF.